This TCR beta chain emerged from a study of blood T cell repertoires in COVID-19 (dated by TCRdb to 2020 to 2022). Broadly, across the study: Collaborator samples came from the United States, Italy and Spain and covered acute and convalescent phases of COVID-19. The material from the prospective study consisted of cDNA or gDNA derived from T cells, B-cell-depleted T cells, or PBMCs. The dataset comprised deeply sampled blood TCRbeta repertoires from subjects exposed to, actively infected with, or recovered from COVID-19. A freely available public database, intended as a resource for researchers studying the immune response to SARS-CoV-2, is where the repertoires were released. The samples were drawn from the first 160 participants of the ongoing ImmuneRACE study and from 1,254 subjects provided by 6 global collaborators. The sample metadata nearly always contained a de-identified subject ID, COVID-19 status, age in years and sex. Where available, HLA class I and class II types were obtained from metadata supplied by the sample provider rather than from assay-based typing.

V lost 8 bases and J lost 3 bases, and the count of bases not matched to a germline gene is 5. As encoded in the germline V gene (reference sequence), CDR1 is LNHDA while CDR2 is SQIVND. The CDR3 measures 14 amino acids from cysteine to phenylalanine. Of all the DNA, just the CDR3 is kept, 42 bases in frame from base 1. TCRbeta CDR3 regions were amplified from genomic DNA using the immunoSEQ Assay, a bias-controlled multiplex PCR. Per the original workflow: Nucleated cell counts per sample were estimated from amplification of reference gene primers within the assay. To quantify the absolute abundance of each unique TCRbeta CDR3 rearrangement, sequence reads were collapsed and filtered. Productive Simpson clonality was computed per sample as the square root of Simpson's diversity index over productive rearrangements. TCRdb obtained this table from immuneACCESS and retained in-frame rearrangements with V and J assigned. These tables miss some clones; where compared with another copy, unresolved V genes account for less than half of the shortfall, and the remainder is unexplained. V, J and clone size are taken as reported in that table, and D and trimming were inferred from the DNA itself. This sample is represented by 200,000 or so clones; over 75% of them were singletons. Of the sample, roughly 4.2% is held by the ten largest clones.

Each collaborating institution followed its own protocols to collect whole blood in K2EDTA tubes. For TCRbeta analysis, collaborator samples were shipped as frozen whole blood, as isolated PBMCs, or as DNA extracted from either sample type. The investigation overall reported the following: The quantity of clinical and demographic metadata differed by source and by participant and was supplied without curation.

Regarding this clone: Its recognized antigen is unknown. Per-nucleotide qualities are absent, and no much larger clonotype sits a single base away.

This chain is built from TRBV19 and TRBJ2-2; TRBD1 lines up with 8 middle nucleotides. The TCR was taken from a man aged 45 to 65 with acute or convalescent COVID-19. Sequenced material: peripheral blood. The DNA sequence follows: TGTGCCAGTCTCGACAGGGGTGACACCGGGGAGCTGTTTTTT. Translated, it reads CASLDRGDTGELFF.